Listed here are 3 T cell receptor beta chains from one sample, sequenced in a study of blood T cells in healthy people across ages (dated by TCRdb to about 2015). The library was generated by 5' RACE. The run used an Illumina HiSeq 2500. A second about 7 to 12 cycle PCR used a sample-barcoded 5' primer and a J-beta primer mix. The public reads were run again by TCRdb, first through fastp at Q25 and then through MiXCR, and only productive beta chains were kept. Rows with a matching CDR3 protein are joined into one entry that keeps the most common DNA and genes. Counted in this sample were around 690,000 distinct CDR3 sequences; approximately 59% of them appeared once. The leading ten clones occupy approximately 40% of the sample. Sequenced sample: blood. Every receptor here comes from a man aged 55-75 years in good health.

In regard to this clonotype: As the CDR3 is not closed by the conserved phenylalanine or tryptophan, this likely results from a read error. CDR3 nucleotide sequence: TGTGCCAGCAGCGCGACTAGCGGGTTCTACAATGAGCAGTTCTTA. This gives the protein CASSATSGFYNEQFL. The V call is TRBV7-2, the J call TRBJ2-1; TRBD2 aligns across 10 bases. Germline CDR1 SGHTA, CDR2 FQGNSA. This CDR3 is built from 15 residues. The V and J ends lost 5 bases and 3 bases, in that order; junction bases with no gene match: 4.

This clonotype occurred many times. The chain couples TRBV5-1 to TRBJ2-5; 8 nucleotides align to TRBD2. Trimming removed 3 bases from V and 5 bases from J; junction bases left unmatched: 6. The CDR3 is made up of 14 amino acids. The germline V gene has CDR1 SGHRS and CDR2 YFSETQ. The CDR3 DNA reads TGCGCCAGCAGCTCTTCCGGGGGGGTCGAGACCCAGTACTTC. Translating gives CASSSSGGVETQYF.

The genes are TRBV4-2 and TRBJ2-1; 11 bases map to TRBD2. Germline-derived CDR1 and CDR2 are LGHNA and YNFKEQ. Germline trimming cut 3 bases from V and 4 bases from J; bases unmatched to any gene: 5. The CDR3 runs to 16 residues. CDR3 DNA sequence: TGTGCCAGCAGCCAGGTGCTAGCGGGGGGTTACAATGAGCAGTTCTTC. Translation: CASSQVLAGGYNEQFF.